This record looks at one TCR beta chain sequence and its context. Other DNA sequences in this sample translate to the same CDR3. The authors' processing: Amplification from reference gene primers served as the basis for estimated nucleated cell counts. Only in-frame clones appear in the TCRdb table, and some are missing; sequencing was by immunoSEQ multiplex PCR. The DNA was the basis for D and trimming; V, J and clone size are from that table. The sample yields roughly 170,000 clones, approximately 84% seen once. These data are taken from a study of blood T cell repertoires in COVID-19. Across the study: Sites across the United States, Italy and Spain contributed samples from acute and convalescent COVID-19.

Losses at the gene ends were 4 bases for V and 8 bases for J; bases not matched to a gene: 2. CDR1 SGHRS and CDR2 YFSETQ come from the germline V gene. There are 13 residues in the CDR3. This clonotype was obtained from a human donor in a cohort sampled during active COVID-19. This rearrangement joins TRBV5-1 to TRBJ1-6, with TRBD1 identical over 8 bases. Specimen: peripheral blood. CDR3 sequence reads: CASSTGGDSPLHF. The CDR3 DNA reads TGCGCCAGCAGCACAGGGGGGGATTCACCCCTCCACTTT.